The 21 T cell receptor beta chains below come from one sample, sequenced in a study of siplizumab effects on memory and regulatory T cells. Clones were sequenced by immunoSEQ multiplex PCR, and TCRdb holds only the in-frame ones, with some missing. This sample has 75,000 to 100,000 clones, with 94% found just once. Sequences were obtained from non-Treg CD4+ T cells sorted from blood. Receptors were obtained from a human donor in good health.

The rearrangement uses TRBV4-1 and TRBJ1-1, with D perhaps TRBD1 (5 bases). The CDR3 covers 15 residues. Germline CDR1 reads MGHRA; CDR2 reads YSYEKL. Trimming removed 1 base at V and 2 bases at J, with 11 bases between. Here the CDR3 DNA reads TGCGCCAGCAGCCAAGGTTGGGGGGATAACACTGAAGCTTTCTTT. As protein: CASSQGWGDNTEAFF.

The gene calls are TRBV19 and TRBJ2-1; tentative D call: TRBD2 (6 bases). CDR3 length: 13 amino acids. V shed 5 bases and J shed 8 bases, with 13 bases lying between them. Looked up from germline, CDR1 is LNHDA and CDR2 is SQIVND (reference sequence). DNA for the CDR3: TGTGCCAGTAGTCGCCTCTCGGGGGATGAGCAGTTCTTC. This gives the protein CASSRLSGDEQFF.

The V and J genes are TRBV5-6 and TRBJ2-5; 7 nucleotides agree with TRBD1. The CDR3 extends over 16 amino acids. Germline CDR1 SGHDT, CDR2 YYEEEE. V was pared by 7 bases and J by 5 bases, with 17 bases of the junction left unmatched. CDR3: CASAGTAFLPRETQYF. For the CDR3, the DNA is TGTGCCAGCGCCGGGACAGCGTTTCTCCCTAGGGAGACCCAGTACTTC.

CDR3 in amino acids: CASNSDGQGHYGYTF. The DNA for the CDR3 is TGTGCCAGCAACTCAGATGGACAGGGGCACTATGGCTACACCTTC. The rearrangement uses TRBV9 and TRBJ1-2, with 9 bases fitting TRBD1. This CDR3 contains 15 residues. Germline CDR1 SGDLS, CDR2 YYNGEE. With 6 bases clipped from V and 3 bases from J, the junction kept 9 bases outside the gene matches. Together with reference TRBV9 and TRBJ1-2, the CDR3 gives the full variable domain: DSGVTQTPKHLITATGQRVTLRCSPRSGDLSVYWYQQSLDQGLQFLIQYYNGEERAKGNILERFSAQQFPDLHSELNLSSLELGDSALYFCASNSDGQGHYGYTFGSGTRLTVV.

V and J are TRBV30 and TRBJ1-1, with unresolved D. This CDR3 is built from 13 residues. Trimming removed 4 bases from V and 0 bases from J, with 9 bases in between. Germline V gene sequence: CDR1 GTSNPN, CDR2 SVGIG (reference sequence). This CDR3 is CAWMGKMNTEAFF. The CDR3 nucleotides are TGTGCCTGGATGGGAAAAATGAACACTGAAGCTTTCTTT. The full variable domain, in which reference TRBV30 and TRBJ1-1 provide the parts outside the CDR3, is SQTIHQWPATLVQPVGSPLSLECTVEGTSNPNLYWYRQAAGRGLQLLFYSVGIGQISSEVPQNLSASRPQDRQFILSSKKLLLSDSGFYLCAWMGKMNTEAFFGQGTRLTVV.

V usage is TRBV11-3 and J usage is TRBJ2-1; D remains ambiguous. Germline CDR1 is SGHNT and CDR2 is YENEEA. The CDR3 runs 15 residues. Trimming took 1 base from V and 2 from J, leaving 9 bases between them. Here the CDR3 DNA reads TGTGCCAGCAGCTTAGGGCCAGCGACCTACAATGAGCAGTTCTTC. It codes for CASSLGPATYNEQFF.

CDR3 nucleotide sequence: TGCGCCAGCAGCTTGGCCATTGGGACTGAAGCTTTCTTT. Translated, it gives CASSLAIGTEAFF. The chain is built from TRBV5-1 and TRBJ1-1; D unresolved. The CDR3 runs 13 residues. Germline CDR1 reads SGHRS; CDR2 reads YFSETQ. With 0 bases removed from V and 5 bases from J, the gap between germline ends came to 8 bases.

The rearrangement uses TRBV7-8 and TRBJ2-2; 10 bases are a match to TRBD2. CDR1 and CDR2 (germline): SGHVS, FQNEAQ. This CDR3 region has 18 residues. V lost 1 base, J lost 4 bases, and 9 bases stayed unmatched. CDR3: CASSLVISLAGRTGELFF. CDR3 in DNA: TGTGCCAGCAGCTTAGTAATTTCACTAGCGGGGCGCACCGGGGAGCTGTTTTTT.

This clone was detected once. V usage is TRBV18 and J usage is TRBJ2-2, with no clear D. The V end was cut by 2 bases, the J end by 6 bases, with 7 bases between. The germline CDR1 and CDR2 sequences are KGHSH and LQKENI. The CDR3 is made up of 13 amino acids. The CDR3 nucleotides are TGTGCCAGCTCACCATCAGAGTCCGGGGAGCTGTTTTTT. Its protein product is CASSPSESGELFF.

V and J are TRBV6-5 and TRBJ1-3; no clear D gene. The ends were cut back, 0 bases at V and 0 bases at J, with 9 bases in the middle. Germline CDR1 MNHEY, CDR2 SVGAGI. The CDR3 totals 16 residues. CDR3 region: CASSYSGPRSGNTIYF. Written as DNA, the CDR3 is TGTGCCAGCAGTTACTCCGGTCCTCGCTCTGGAAACACCATATATTTT.

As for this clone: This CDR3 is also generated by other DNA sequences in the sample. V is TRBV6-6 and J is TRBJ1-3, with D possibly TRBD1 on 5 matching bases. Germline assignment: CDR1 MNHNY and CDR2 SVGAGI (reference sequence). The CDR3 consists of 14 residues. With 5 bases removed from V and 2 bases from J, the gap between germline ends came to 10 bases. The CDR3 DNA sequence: TGTGCCAGCAGTCTCCAGGGTGCTGGAAACACCATATATTTT. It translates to CASSLQGAGNTIYF.

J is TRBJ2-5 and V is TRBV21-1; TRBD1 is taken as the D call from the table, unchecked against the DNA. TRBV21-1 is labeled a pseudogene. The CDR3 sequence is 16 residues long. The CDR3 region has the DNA TGTGCCAGCAGCAAAATGACAGAAAATAGTACTGAGACCCAGTACTTC. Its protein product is CASSKMTENSTETQYF.

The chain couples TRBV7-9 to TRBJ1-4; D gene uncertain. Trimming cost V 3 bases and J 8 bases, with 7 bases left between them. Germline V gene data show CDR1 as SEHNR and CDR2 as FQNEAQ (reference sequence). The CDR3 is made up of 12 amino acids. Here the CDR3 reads CASSFTGEKLFF. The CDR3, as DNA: TGTGCCAGCAGCTTTACCGGGGAAAAACTGTTTTTT.

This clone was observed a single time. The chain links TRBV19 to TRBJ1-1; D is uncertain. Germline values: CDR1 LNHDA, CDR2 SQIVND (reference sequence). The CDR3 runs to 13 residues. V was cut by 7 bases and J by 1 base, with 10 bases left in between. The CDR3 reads CASIRWSNTEAFF. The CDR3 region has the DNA TGTGCCAGTATCAGATGGTCGAACACTGAAGCTTTCTTT.

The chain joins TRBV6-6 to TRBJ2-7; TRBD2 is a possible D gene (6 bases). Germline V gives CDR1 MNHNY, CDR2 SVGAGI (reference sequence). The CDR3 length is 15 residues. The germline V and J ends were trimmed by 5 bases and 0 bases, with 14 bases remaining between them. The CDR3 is CASSPGHGSSYEQYF. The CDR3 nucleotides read TGTGCCAGCAGTCCCGGACACGGGAGCTCCTACGAGCAGTACTTC.

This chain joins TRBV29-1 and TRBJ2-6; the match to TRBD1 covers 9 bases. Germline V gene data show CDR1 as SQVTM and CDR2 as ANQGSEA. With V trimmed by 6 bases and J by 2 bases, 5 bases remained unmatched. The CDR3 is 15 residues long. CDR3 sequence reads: CSVAGTGTGANVLTF. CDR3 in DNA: TGCAGCGTCGCCGGGACAGGGACTGGGGCCAACGTCCTGACTTTC.

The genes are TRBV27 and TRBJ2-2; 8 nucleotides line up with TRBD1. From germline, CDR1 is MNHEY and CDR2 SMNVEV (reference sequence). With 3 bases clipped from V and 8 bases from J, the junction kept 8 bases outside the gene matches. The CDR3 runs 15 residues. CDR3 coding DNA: TGTGCCAGCAGTTTCCTCCAGGGGGCCTGGGGGGAGCTGTTTTTT. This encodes CASSFLQGAWGELFF.

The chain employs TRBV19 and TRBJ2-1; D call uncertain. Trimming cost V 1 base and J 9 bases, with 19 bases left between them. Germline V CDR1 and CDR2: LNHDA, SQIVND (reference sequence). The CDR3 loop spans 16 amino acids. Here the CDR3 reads CASSIVGTKPRTEQFF. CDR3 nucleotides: TGTGCCAGTAGTATAGTTGGTACTAAACCTCGTACTGAGCAGTTCTTC.

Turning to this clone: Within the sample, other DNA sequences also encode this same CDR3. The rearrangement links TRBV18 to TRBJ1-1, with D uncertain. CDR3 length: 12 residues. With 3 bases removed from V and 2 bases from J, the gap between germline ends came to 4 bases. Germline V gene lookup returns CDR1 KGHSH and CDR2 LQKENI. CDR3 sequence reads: CASSPSNTEAFF. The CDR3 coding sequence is TGTGCCAGCTCACCGTCCAACACTGAAGCTTTCTTT.

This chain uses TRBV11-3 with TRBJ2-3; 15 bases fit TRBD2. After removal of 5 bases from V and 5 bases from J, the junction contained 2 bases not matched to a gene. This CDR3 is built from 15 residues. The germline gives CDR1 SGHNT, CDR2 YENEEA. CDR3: CASSAGLAGGDTQYF. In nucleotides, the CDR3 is TGTGCCAGCAGCGCGGGACTAGCGGGAGGAGATACGCAGTATTTT. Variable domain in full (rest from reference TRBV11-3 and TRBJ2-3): EAGVVQSPRYKIIEKKQPVAFWCNPISGHNTLYWYLQNLGQGPELLIRYENEEAVDDSQLPKDRFSAERLKGVDSTLKIQPAELGDSAVYLCASSAGLAGGDTQYFGPGTRLTVL.

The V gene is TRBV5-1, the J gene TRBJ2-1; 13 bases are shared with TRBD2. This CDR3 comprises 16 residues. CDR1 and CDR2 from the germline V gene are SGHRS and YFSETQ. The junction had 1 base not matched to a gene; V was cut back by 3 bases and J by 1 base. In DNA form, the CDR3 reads TGCGCCAGCAGCTCGACTAGCGGGAGGTCCTACAATGAGCAGTTCTTC. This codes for CASSSTSGRSYNEQFF.